Included here is one TCR beta chain sequence, with context. The sample is drawn from a study of blood T cell repertoires in COVID-19. Study at large: Italy, Spain and the United States were the sources of the convalescent and acute COVID-19 samples.

Seattle's enrolled individuals joined amid active infection and were then monitored longitudinally. CDR1 and CDR2 from the germline V gene are SGHAT and FQNNGV. The CDR3 contains 19 residues. With V trimmed by 1 base and J by 2 bases, 15 bases remained unmatched. The protocol was immunoSEQ multiplex PCR, while the TCRdb copy is restricted to in-frame clones and leaves out a portion. The repertoire has some 290,000 clones, 80% to 90% of them found once; the top ten carry around 12%. The sample taken for sequencing was peripheral blood. The chain couples TRBV11-2 to TRBJ2-3; TRBD1 matches 7 bases. This TCR derives from a woman under 40 with COVID-19, enrolled during active disease. This CDR3 is CASSLGSDRRVSVTDTQYF. CDR3 coding DNA: TGTGCCAGCAGCTTAGGATCGGACAGGAGAGTCTCGGTCACAGATACGCAGTATTTT.